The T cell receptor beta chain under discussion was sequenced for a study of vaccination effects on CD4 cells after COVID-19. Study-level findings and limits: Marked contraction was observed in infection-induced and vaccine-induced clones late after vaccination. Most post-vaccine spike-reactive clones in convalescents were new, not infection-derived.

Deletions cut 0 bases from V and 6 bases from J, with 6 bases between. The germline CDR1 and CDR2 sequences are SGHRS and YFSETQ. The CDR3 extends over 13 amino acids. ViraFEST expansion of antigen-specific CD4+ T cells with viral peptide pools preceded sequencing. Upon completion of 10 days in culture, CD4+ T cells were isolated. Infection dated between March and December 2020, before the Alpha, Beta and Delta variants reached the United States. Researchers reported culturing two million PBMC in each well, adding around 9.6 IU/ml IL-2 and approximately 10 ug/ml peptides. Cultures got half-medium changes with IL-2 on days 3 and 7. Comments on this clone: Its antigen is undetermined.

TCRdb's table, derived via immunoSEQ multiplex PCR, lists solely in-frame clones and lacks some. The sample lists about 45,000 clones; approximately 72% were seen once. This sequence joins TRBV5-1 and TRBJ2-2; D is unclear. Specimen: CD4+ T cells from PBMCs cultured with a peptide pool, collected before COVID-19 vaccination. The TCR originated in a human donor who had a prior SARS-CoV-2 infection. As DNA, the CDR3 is TGCGCCAGCAGCTTGGGGGCACCCGGGGAGCTGTTTTTT. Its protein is CASSLGAPGELFF.